The sequence of this TCR beta chain was determined in a study of blood T cell repertoires in COVID-19. Overall study: Acute-phase and convalescent COVID-19 samples originated in the United States, Italy and Spain.

The Seattle patients, enrolled during active infection, were followed longitudinally. Under the authors' procedure: Scientists estimated how many nucleated cells there were by amplifying reference gene primers. This table comes from immunoSEQ multiplex PCR, and its TCRdb copy is limited to in-frame clones, with some not included. The D gene and trimming were derived from the DNA, and the V and J assignments and clone size from that table. The sample lists 250,000 to 300,000 clones; 86% were seen once. V lost 7 bases, J lost 0 bases, and 10 bases lay in between. The CDR3 runs to 14 residues. CDR1 and CDR2 (germline): MNHEY, SMNVEV (reference sequence).

The chain combines TRBV27 with TRBJ1-5, with TRBD1 as a possible D gene (5 bases). Sequencing was done on a sample of peripheral blood. The clonotype originates from a woman aged 70-85 years with COVID-19, enrolled during active disease. CDR3 residues: CASMGQYSNQPQHF. CDR3 nucleotide sequence: TGTGCCAGCATGGGGCAATATAGCAATCAGCCCCAGCATTTT.